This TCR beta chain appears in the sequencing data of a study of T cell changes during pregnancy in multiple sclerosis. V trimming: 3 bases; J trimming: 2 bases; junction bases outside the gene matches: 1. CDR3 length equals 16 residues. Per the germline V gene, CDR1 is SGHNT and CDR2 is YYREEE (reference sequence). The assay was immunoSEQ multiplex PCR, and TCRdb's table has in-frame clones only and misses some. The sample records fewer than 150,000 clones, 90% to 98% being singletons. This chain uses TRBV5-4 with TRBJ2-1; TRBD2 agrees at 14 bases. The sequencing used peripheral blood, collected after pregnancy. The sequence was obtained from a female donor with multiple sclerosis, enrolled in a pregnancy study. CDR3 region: CASSSGLAGAYNEQFF. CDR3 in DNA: TGTGCCAGCAGCTCGGGACTAGCGGGGGCCTACAATGAGCAGTTCTTC.